The 32 T cell receptor beta chains below come from one sample, sequenced in a study of early T cells in non-severe SARS-CoV-2 infection. TCRdb itself ran the 5' RACE reads through MiXCR, one entry per CDR3 protein. The table has tens of thousands of distinct CDR3 sequences, 4.5% seen once. Sequences were obtained from whole blood. The receptors were gathered from an adult who was a healthcare worker with PCR-confirmed SARS-CoV-2 infection or an uninfected control (not recorded which).

This clonotype appeared many times. The V call is TRBV6-5, the J call TRBJ2-1, with D hard to call. V dropped 1 base and J dropped 7 bases, with 2 bases sitting between them. Germline CDR1 is MNHEY and CDR2 is SVGAGI. This CDR3 contains 11 residues. DNA of the CDR3: TGTGCCAGCAGTTACTGGAATGAGCAGTTCTTC. It codes for CASSYWNEQFF.

In its sample, this clonotype ranks as medium-sized. The rearrangement uses TRBV11-3 and TRBJ2-3; 8 bases are shared with TRBD2. The CDR3 extends over 14 amino acids. Looked up from germline, CDR1 is SGHNT and CDR2 is YENEEA. V lost 5 bases, J lost 2 bases, and 3 bases stayed unmatched. This CDR3 is CASSPGGATDTQYF. The CDR3, as DNA: TGTGCCAGCAGCCCCGGGGGGGCCACAGATACGCAGTATTTT.

This clonotype was counted many times. The V call is TRBV18, the J call TRBJ2-3; a possible D gene is TRBD1 (5 bases). The V end lost 0 bases, the J end lost 0 bases, and 10 bases lay between the germline ends. CDR3 length: 16 residues. The germline V gene encodes CDR1 KGHSH and CDR2 LQKENI. The CDR3: CASSPPEQASTDTQYF. DNA of the CDR3: TGTGCCAGCTCACCACCGGAACAGGCTAGCACAGATACGCAGTATTTT.

This clonotype has a count of ten or more. The V call is TRBV6-5, the J call TRBJ1-2; D is possibly TRBD1 (5 bases). The CDR3 consists of 13 residues. CDR1 and CDR2 from the germline V gene are MNHEY and SVGAGI. V was pared by 5 bases and J by 4 bases, with 11 bases between. The CDR3 region is CASSRGPSYGYTF. Written as DNA, the CDR3 is TGTGCCAGCAGTCGGGGCCCCAGCTATGGCTACACCTTC.

This clonotype was observed at least ten times. The genes are TRBV5-1 and TRBJ2-3; no firm D call. The V end lost 2 bases, the J end lost 4 bases, and 5 bases lay between the germline ends. Germline V gene lookup returns CDR1 SGHRS and CDR2 YFSETQ. This CDR3 comprises 12 residues. The CDR3, as DNA: TGCGCCAGCAGCTTCGCTCCAGATACGCAGTATTTT. It translates to CASSFAPDTQYF. Together with reference TRBV5-1 and TRBJ2-3, the CDR3 gives the full variable domain: KAGVTQTPRYLIKTRGQQVTLSCSPISGHRSVSWYQQTPGQGLQFLFEYFSETQRNKGNFPGRFSGRQFSNSRSEMNVSTLELGDSALYLCASSFAPDTQYFGPGTRLTVL.

In this sample, this clonotype turned up many times. The chain carries TRBV7-2 and TRBJ2-5, with TRBD1 matching 7 bases. Germline CDR1 reads SGHTA; CDR2 reads FQGNSA. Germline trimming cut 6 bases from V and 10 bases from J; bases unmatched to any gene: 14. The CDR3 loop spans 14 amino acids. This chain's CDR3 is CASSRTGGYSDQYF. CDR3 bases: TGTGCCAGCAGTCGGACAGGAGGTTATTCGGACCAGTACTTC.

This clonotype was counted a few times. CDR3 DNA: TGTGCCAGCAAAGGGACAGACTACGAGCAGTACTTC. Its translation: CASKGTDYEQYF. The chain recombines TRBV6-2 or TRBV6-3 with TRBJ2-7; the match to TRBD1 covers 7 bases. Trimming removed 7 bases from V and 3 bases from J; junction bases left unmatched: 3. This CDR3 spans 12 amino acids. Germline assignment: CDR1 MNHEY and CDR2 SVGEGT.

Many counts were recorded for this clonotype. CDR3 residues: CASSYRSDTEAFF. The CDR3 nucleotides read TGTGCCAGCAGTTACAGGTCAGACACTGAAGCTTTCTTT. V is TRBV6-5 and J is TRBJ1-1; D ambiguous. The germline V gene encodes CDR1 MNHEY and CDR2 SVGAGI. V gave up 2 bases and J gave up 3 bases, with 7 bases separating them. The CDR3 length is 13 residues.

Ten or more counts support this clonotype. The chain employs TRBV15 and TRBJ2-1, with 9 bases identical to TRBD2. The CDR3 loop spans 15 amino acids. V shed 1 base, J shed 5 bases, and the junction held 3 bases outside the gene matches. Germline V CDR1 and CDR2: LNHNV, YYDKDF (reference sequence). CDR3 loop: CATSRGSSGDNEQFF. The CDR3 coding sequence is TGTGCCACCAGCAGAGGCTCTAGCGGGGACAATGAGCAGTTCTTC.

The table lists this clonotype with many counts. V and J are TRBV27 and TRBJ2-7; D may be TRBD1 or TRBD2 (5 bases each). V lost 5 bases and J lost 4, with 21 bases in between. There are 16 residues in the CDR3. CDR1 is MNHEY and CDR2 is SMNVEV in the germline V gene (reference sequence). CDR3 region: CASSPSVGTKTYEQYF. CDR3 DNA: TGTGCCAGCAGTCCAAGCGTCGGGACCAAAACTTACGAGCAGTACTTC.

The sample holds many counts of this clonotype. The J gene is TRBJ1-5, the V gene TRBV4-2; tentatively, D is TRBD1 (6 bases). Germline CDR1 and CDR2: LGHNA and YNFKEQ. The CDR3 is 15 residues long. V shed 0 bases and J shed 7 bases, with 13 bases lying between them. The CDR3 spells CASSQDAGAEQPQHF. The CDR3, as DNA: TGTGCCAGCAGCCAAGATGCAGGGGCCGAGCAGCCCCAGCATTTT.

This clonotype appeared many times. The chain links TRBV28 to TRBJ2-5; 11 bases align to TRBD1. The CDR3 runs to 19 residues. Germline CDR1 and CDR2: MDHEN and SYDVKM. With V trimmed by 5 bases and J by 4 bases, 18 bases remained unmatched. The CDR3 protein is CASSPTYGQGAWGGETQYF. Written as DNA, the CDR3 is TGTGCCAGCAGTCCCACCTATGGACAGGGGGCATGGGGAGGAGAGACCCAGTACTTC.

This clonotype has ten or more counts. The chain combines TRBV20-1 with TRBJ2-3, with TRBD1 matching over 8 bases. This CDR3 is 14 amino acids long. The germline V gene has CDR1 DFQATT and CDR2 SNEGSKA (reference sequence). The V and J ends lost 5 bases and 2 bases, in that order; junction bases with no gene match: 6. CDR3 DNA sequence: TGCAGTGCTCAGGCAGGGGGCCACACAGATACGCAGTATTTT. Its translation is CSAQAGGHTDTQYF.

At least ten counts were recorded for this clonotype. This chain uses TRBV6-5 with TRBJ2-5; 10 nucleotides match TRBD2. The CDR3 runs 14 residues. From germline, CDR1 is MNHEY and CDR2 SVGAGI. J was trimmed by 5 bases and V by 5 bases; bases with no gene match: 5. The DNA of the CDR3 is TGTGCCAGCAGTCCCGGGACTAGCGTGGAGACCCAGTACTTC. Its protein is CASSPGTSVETQYF.

This clonotype has at least ten counts. The V call is TRBV30, the J call TRBJ2-1; D is perhaps TRBD1 (5 bases). This CDR3 is 17 amino acids long. Between the trimmed V and J ends, which lost 1 base and 5 bases, there was a span of 21 bases. Per germline, CDR1 GTSNPN and CDR2 SVGIG (reference sequence). This CDR3 is CAWSAERSLGLNNEQFF. In nucleotides, the CDR3 is TGTGCCTGGAGTGCCGAAAGGTCCCTGGGGCTAAACAATGAGCAGTTCTTC.

This clonotype was recorded at least ten times. The chain joins TRBV12-3 or TRBV12-4 to TRBJ2-1, with 10 bases identical to TRBD2. The CDR3 has 17 residues. V was pared by 5 bases and J by 6 bases, with 13 bases of the junction left unmatched. The CDR3 loop is CASSALAGASWGNEQFF. The CDR3 DNA reads as TGTGCCAGCAGTGCGCTAGCGGGGGCCAGCTGGGGCAATGAGCAGTTCTTC.

This clonotype was found many times. V and J are TRBV19 and TRBJ1-1; D is possibly TRBD1 (6 bases). The germline V and J ends were trimmed by 5 bases and 6 bases, with 13 bases remaining between them. The CDR3 is made up of 13 amino acids. Germline CDR1 LNHDA, CDR2 SQIVND (reference sequence). The CDR3, as DNA: TGTGCCAGTAGTGCACAGGGTATCGCTGAAGCTTTCTTT. Its translation is CASSAQGIAEAFF.

This clonotype was recorded at least ten times. The genes are TRBV5-6 and TRBJ1-2, with D unclear. Trimming took 0 bases from V and 0 from J, leaving 15 bases between them. Germline V CDR1 and CDR2: SGHDT, YYEEEE. The CDR3 covers 17 residues. Here the CDR3 DNA reads TGTGCCAGCAGCTTGGTTTACGCCTTTATAGCTAACTATGGCTACACCTTC. Translated, it gives CASSLVYAFIANYGYTF.

Remarks on this clonotype: This may be a read error, as it is one base from a much larger clone. The chain uses TRBV20-1 and TRBJ2-1; 10 nucleotides match TRBD2. Germline V gives CDR1 DFQATT, CDR2 SNEGSKA (reference sequence). This CDR3 spans 17 amino acids. The CDR3: CSTRKVSSGGLYNEQFF. The CDR3, as DNA: TGCAGTACTAGGAAGGTGTCTAGCGGGGGCCTCTACAATGAGCAGTTCTTC.

This clonotype was picked up many times. The rearrangement links TRBV28 to TRBJ2-5, with D unresolved. The germline gives CDR1 MDHEN, CDR2 SYDVKM. The CDR3 length is 14 residues. V gave up 6 bases and J gave up 0 bases, with 11 bases separating them. The CDR3 DNA follows: TGTGCCAGCAGCAAAGGTGGGGACCAAGAGACCCAGTACTTC. Its translation: CASSKGGDQETQYF.

This clonotype was recorded many times. The J gene is TRBJ2-7, the V gene TRBV28; D perhaps matches TRBD1 (5 bases). V was shortened by 7 bases and J by 2 bases, with 18 bases between the two germline ends. The CDR3 has 15 residues. Per the germline V gene, CDR1 is MDHEN and CDR2 is SYDVKM. The CDR3 loop reads CASTRQGTLTYEQYF. Written as DNA, the CDR3 is TGTGCCAGCACTCGGCAGGGAACCTTAACCTACGAGCAGTACTTC.

The sample holds many counts of this clonotype. V gene TRBV12-3 or TRBV12-4 combines with J gene TRBJ2-2, with D possibly matching TRBD2 (7 bases). V lost 7 bases, J lost 7 bases, and 19 bases lay in between. The CDR3 is made up of 15 amino acids. This CDR3 reads CASTTWGGLDGELFF. The CDR3 nucleotides are TGTGCCAGCACCACGTGGGGGGGGCTTGACGGGGAGCTGTTTTTT.

This clonotype showed up many times. This chain uses TRBV28 with TRBJ2-7; 10 bases match TRBD1. The trim removed 5 bases at V and 4 bases at J, leaving 5 bases unmatched. The CDR3 sequence is 14 residues long. Germline assignment: CDR1 MDHEN and CDR2 SYDVKM. CDR3 sequence reads: CASSVPGQGYEQYF. For the CDR3, the DNA is TGTGCCAGCAGTGTCCCGGGACAGGGGTACGAGCAGTACTTC.

This clonotype was detected ten times or more. V usage is TRBV6-2 or TRBV6-3 and J usage is TRBJ1-1; weak D call: TRBD1 (5 bases). CDR1 and CDR2 (germline): MNHEY, SVGEGT. The length of the CDR3 is 16 residues. V shed 5 bases and J shed 10 bases, with 26 bases lying between them. The CDR3 DNA sequence: TGTGCCAGCAGTCGAGGCGAGGGGCGAGTCTTTAATGGAGCTTTCTTT. This translates into CASSRGEGRVFNGAFF.

This clonotype was recorded many times. V gene TRBV9 combines with J gene TRBJ2-2; D unclear. The CDR3 consists of 15 residues. V gave up 0 bases and J gave up 5 bases, with 11 bases separating them. CDR1 SGDLS and CDR2 YYNGEE come from the germline V gene. The CDR3 nucleotides read TGTGCCAGCAGCGTAGAGGGCCGAAGGACCGGGGAGCTGTTTTTT. As protein: CASSVEGRRTGELFF.

This clonotype has at least ten counts. The V gene is TRBV20-1, the J gene TRBJ1-5; 9 nucleotides match TRBD1. This CDR3 contains 15 residues. V was pared by 3 bases and J by 3 bases, with 6 bases of the junction left unmatched. CDR1 and CDR2 from the germline V gene are DFQATT and SNEGSKA (reference sequence). CDR3 protein: CSARGQGIVNQPQHF. In DNA form, the CDR3 reads TGCAGTGCTAGGGGACAGGGAATAGTCAATCAGCCCCAGCATTTT.

For this clonotype: The junction departs from germline at one end; a sequencing error may be responsible. The J gene is TRBJ2-7, the V gene TRBV6-5; D uncertain. The CDR3 is made up of 13 amino acids. CDR1 MNHEY and CDR2 SVGAGI come from the germline V gene. CDR3 amino acids: CVSRHPGTYVQYF. The CDR3 DNA reads as TGTGTCAGCCGTCATCCCGGAACCTACGTGCAGTACTTC.

This clonotype came up many times. V usage is TRBV7-9 and J usage is TRBJ1-5, with D possibly TRBD1 on 5 matching bases. With 5 bases removed from V and 1 base from J, the gap between germline ends came to 12 bases. CDR1 SEHNR and CDR2 FQNEAQ come from the germline V gene (reference sequence). The CDR3 loop spans 15 amino acids. CDR3 DNA: TGTGCCAGCAGCAGTGGGACGGGGAGCAATCAGCCCCAGCATTTT. Protein: CASSSGTGSNQPQHF. Complete variable domain (other parts from reference TRBV7-9 and TRBJ1-5): DTGVSQNPRHKITKRGQNVTFRCDPISEHNRLYWYRQTLGQGPEFLTYFQNEAQLEKSRLLSDRFSAERPKGSFSTLEIQRTEQGDSAMYLCASSSGTGSNQPQHFGDGTRLSIL.

This clonotype showed up just a few times. The gene calls are TRBV5-1 and TRBJ2-7; tentatively, D is TRBD2 (6 bases). Germline values: CDR1 SGHRS, CDR2 YFSETQ. This CDR3 is built from 14 residues. Trimming took off 4 bases at V and 4 bases at J, with 15 bases between the two ends. Written as DNA, the CDR3 is TGCGCCAGCAGCCCGGACCCGGGGGAATACGAGCAGTACTTC. It yields the protein CASSPDPGEYEQYF.

This clonotype was seen ten or more times. This chain joins TRBV12-3 or TRBV12-4 and TRBJ1-4, with no clear D. The CDR3 totals 14 residues. Trimming took off 5 bases at V and 0 bases at J, with 7 bases between the two ends. CDR3: CASSPPPTNEKLFF. The CDR3 nucleotides read TGTGCCAGCAGTCCGCCCCCAACTAATGAAAAACTGTTTTTT.

This clonotype was seen repeatedly, ten times or more. V gene TRBV7-2 combines with J gene TRBJ2-5; 14 nucleotides match TRBD2. This CDR3 is 16 amino acids long. V was pared by 5 bases and J by 2 bases, with 4 bases of the junction left unmatched. Per the germline V gene, CDR1 is SGHTA and CDR2 is FQGNSA. The CDR3: CASSRTSGGLQETQYF. Here the CDR3 DNA reads TGTGCCAGCAGCCGGACTAGCGGGGGGTTGCAAGAGACCCAGTACTTC.

This clonotype was counted a few times. The chain carries TRBV9 and TRBJ2-1; TRBD1 agrees at 9 bases. The V and J ends lost 3 bases and 5 bases, in that order; junction bases with no gene match: 3. The germline gives CDR1 SGDLS, CDR2 YYNGEE. CDR3 size: 14 residues. The CDR3 DNA reads TGTGCCAGCAGCGGGGGACAGGGTCACAATGAGCAGTTCTTC. Its translation: CASSGGQGHNEQFF.